This T cell receptor beta chain came from a study of blood T cell repertoires in COVID-19. Turning to the study itself: Researchers got acute and convalescent COVID-19 samples from the United States, Italy and Spain.

The authors' processing: The assay estimated nucleated cells by amplifying reference gene primers. The table came from immunoSEQ multiplex PCR; TCRdb's copy has only in-frame clones and leaves some out. V, J and clone size were drawn from that table, and D and trimming were deduced from the DNA. The sample holds about 45,000 clones, just under 70% seen once. This CDR3 is built from 13 residues. Germline values: CDR1 MDHEN, CDR2 SYDVKM. Trimming stripped 8 bases from V and 4 bases from J, with 14 bases between. This sequence originates from an older man with acute or convalescent COVID-19. Sequenced material: peripheral blood. This rearrangement joins TRBV28 to TRBJ2-5, with D perhaps matching TRBD2 (5 bases). The CDR3 spells CASPPGIPETQYF. CDR3 sequence (DNA): TGTGCCAGCCCCCCGGGAATTCCAGAGACCCAGTACTTC.